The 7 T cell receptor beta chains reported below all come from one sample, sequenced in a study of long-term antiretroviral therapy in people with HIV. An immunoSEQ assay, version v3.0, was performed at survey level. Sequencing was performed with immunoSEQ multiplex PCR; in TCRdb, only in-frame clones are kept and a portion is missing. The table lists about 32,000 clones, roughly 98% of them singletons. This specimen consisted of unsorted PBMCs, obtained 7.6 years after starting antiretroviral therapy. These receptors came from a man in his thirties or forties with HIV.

This CDR3 reads CAIRGWGENYGYTF. As DNA, the CDR3 is TGTGCCATCAGGGGGTGGGGGGAAAACTATGGCTACACCTTC. The V call is TRBV10-3, the J call TRBJ1-2, with a weak D call TRBD1 (5 bases). This CDR3 comprises 14 residues. Germline V lookup: CDR1 ENHRY, CDR2 SYGVKD. The V end lost 6 bases, the J end lost 2 bases, and 13 bases lay between the germline ends.

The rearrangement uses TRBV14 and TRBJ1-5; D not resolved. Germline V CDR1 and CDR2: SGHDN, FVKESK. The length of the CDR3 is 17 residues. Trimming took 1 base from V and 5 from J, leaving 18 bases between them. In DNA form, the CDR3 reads TGTGCCAGCAGCCAAGTCCCGGGTTTGGCGGGCGATCAGCCCCAGCATTTT. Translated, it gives CASSQVPGLAGDQPQHF.

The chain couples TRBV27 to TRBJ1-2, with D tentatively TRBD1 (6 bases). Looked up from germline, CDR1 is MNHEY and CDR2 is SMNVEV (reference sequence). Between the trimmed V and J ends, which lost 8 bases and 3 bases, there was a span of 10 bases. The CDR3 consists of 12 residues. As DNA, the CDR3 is TGTGCCAGCTGGGACACAGACTATGGCTACACCTTC. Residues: CASWDTDYGYTF.

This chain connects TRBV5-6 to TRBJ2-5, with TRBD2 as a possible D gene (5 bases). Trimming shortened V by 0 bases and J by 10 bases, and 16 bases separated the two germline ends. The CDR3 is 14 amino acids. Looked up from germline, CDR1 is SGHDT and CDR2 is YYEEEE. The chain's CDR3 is CASSLGGLGGGQYF. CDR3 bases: TGTGCCAGCAGCTTGGGCGGTTTAGGAGGAGGCCAGTACTTC.

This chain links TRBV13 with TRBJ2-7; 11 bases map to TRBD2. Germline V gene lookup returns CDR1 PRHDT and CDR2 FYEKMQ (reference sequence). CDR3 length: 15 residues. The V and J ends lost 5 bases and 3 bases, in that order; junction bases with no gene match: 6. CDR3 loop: CASSLRLAGNYEQYF. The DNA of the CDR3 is TGTGCCAGCAGCCTGAGACTAGCGGGAAACTACGAGCAGTACTTC.

CDR3: CASSNNEQFF. The CDR3 DNA sequence: TGTGCCAGCAGTAACAATGAGCAGTTCTTC. The rearrangement joins TRBV21-1 to TRBJ2-1; TRBD2, the table's D call, lacks a check against the DNA. TRBV21-1 represents a pseudogene. The CDR3 extends over 10 amino acids.

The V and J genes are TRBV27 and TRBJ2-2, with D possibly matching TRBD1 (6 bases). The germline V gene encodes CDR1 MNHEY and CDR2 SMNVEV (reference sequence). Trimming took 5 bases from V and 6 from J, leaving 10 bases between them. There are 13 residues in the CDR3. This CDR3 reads CASSTQGPGELFF. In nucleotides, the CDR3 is TGTGCCAGCAGTACGCAGGGGCCCGGGGAGCTGTTTTTT.